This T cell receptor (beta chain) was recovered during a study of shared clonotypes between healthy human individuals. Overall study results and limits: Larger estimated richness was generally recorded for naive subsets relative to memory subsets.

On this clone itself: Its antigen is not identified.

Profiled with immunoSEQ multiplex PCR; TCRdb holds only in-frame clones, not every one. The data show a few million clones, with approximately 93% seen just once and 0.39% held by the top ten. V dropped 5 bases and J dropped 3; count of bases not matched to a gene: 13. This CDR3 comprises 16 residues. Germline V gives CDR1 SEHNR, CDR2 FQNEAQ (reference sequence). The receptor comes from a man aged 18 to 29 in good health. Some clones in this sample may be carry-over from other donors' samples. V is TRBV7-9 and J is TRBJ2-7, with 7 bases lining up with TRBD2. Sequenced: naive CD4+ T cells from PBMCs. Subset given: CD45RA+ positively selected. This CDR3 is CASSQWREISLYEQYF. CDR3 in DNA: TGTGCCAGCAGCCAATGGCGGGAGATATCCCTCTACGAGCAGTACTTC.